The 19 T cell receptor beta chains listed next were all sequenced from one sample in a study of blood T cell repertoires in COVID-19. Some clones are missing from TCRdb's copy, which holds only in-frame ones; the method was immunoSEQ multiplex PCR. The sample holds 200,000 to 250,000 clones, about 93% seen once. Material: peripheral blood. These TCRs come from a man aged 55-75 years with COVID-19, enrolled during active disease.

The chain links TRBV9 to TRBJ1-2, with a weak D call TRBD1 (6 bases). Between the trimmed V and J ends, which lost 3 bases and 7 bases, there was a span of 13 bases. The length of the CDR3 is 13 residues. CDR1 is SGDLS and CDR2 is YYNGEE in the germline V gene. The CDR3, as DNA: TGTGCCAGCAGCGCCTCAGGGGTCGGTGGCTACACCTTC. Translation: CASSASGVGGYTF.

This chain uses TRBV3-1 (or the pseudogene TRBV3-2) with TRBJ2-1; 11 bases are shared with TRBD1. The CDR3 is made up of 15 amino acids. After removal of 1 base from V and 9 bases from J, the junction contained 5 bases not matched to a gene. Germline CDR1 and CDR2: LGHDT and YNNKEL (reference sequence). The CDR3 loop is CASSQGTGGRGEQFF. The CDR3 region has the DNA TGTGCCAGCAGCCAAGGGACAGGGGGCAGGGGTGAGCAGTTCTTC.

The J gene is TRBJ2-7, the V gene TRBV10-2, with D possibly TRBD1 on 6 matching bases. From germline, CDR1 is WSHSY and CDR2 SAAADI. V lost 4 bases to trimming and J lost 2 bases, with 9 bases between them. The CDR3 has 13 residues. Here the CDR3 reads CASSAQGPYEQYF. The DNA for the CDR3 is TGCGCCAGCAGTGCACAGGGTCCCTACGAGCAGTACTTC.

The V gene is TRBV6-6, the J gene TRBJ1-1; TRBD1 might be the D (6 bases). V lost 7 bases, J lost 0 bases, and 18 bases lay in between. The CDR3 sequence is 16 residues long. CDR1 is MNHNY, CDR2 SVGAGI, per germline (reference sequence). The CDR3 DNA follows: TGTGCCAGCAATGGAAGGGGGAAGGAGATGAACACTGAAGCTTTCTTT. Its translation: CASNGRGKEMNTEAFF.

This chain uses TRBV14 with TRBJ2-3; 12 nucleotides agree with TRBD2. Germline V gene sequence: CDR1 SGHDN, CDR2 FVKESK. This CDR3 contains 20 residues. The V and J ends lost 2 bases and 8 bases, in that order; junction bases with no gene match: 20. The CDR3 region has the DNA TGTGCCAGCAGCCAACAACTAGCGGGAGGACCCATAGGGTCGAGTGGTACGCAGTATTTT. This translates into CASSQQLAGGPIGSSGTQYF.

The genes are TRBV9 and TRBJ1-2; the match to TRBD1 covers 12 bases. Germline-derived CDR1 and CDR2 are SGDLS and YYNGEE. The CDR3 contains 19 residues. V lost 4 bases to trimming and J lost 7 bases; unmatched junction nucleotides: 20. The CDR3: CASSPGHRGGTGGGGGYTF. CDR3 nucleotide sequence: TGTGCCAGCAGCCCCGGGCATCGTGGGGGGACAGGGGGCGGTGGTGGCTACACCTTC.

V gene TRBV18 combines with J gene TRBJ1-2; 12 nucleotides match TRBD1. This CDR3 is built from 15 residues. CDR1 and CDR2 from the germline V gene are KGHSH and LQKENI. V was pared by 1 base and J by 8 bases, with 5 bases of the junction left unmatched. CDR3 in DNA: TGTGCCAGCTCACCACAGGGACAGGGGGCAAGCGGCTACACCTTC. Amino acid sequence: CASSPQGQGASGYTF.

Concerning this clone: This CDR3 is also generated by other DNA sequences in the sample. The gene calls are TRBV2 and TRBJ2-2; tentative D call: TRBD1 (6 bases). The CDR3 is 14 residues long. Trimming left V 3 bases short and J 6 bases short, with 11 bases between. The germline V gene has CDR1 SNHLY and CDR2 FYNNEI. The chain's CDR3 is CASSEVRGAGELFF. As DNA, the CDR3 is TGTGCCAGCAGTGAGGTCAGGGGAGCCGGGGAGCTGTTTTTT. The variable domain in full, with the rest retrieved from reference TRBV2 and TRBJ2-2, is EPEVTQTPSHQVTQMGQEVILRCVPISNHLYFYWYRQILGQKVEFLVSFYNNEISEKSEIFDDQFSVERPDGSNFTLKIRSTKLEDSAMYFCASSEVRGAGELFFGEGSRLTVL.

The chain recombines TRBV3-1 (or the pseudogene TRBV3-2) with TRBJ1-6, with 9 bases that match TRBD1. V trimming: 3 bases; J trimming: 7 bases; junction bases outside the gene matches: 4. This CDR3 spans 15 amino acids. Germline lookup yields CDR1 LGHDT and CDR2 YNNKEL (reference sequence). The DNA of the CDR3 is TGTGCCAGCAGCCAGGCTACAGGGGGCAATTCACCCCTCCACTTT. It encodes CASSQATGGNSPLHF.

The CDR3 sequence: CASRSGTYYEQYF. The CDR3 DNA is TGTGCCAGCAGAAGCGGGACATACTACGAGCAGTACTTC. The rearrangement uses TRBV12-3 or TRBV12-4 and TRBJ2-7, with D possibly being TRBD2 (7 bases). V lost 6 bases to trimming and J lost 3 bases, with 12 bases between them. The CDR3 sequence is 13 residues long.

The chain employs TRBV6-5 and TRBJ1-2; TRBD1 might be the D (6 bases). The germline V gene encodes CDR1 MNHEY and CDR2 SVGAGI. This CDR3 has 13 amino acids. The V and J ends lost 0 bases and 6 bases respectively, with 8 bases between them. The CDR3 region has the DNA TGTGCCAGCAGTTACTCAGGGGGTCATGGCTACACCTTC. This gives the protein CASSYSGGHGYTF.

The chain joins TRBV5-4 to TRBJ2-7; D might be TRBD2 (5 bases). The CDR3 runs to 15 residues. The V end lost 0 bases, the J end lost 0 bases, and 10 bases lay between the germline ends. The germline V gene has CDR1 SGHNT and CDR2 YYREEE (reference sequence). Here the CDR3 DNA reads TGTGCCAGCAGCTTGGTCCGGGGAAGCTCCTACGAGCAGTACTTC. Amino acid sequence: CASSLVRGSSYEQYF.

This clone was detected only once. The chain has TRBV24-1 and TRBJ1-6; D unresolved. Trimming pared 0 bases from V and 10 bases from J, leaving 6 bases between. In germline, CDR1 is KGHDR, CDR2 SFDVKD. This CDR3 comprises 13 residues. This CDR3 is CATSDLPGSPLHF. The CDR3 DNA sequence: TGTGCCACCAGTGATTTGCCGGGGTCACCCCTCCACTTT.

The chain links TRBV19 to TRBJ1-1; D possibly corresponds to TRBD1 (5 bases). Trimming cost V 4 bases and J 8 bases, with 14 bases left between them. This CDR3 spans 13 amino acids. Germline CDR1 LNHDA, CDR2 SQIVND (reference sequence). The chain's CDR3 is CASSTSRRGEAFF. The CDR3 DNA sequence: TGTGCCAGTAGTACCTCCAGGCGGGGGGAAGCTTTCTTT.

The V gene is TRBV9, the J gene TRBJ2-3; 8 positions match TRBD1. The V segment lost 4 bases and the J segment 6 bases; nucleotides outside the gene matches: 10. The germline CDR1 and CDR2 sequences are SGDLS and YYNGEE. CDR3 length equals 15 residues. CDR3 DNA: TGTGCCAGCAGCCCCTCTCCAACAGGGGGGGATACGCAGTATTTT. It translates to CASSPSPTGGDTQYF.

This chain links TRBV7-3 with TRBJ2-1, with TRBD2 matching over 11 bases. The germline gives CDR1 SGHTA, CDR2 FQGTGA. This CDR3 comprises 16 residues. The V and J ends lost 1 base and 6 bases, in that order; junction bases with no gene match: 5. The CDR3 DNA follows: TGTGCCAGCAGCTTAAACTTAGCGGGAGGGGGCAATGAGCAGTTCTTC. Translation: CASSLNLAGGGNEQFF.

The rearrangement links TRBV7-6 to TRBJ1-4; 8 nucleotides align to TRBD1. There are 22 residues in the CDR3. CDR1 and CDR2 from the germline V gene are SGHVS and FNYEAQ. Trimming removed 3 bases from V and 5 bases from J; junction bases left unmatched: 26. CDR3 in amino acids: CASSLGAVGRGLSRRPNEKLFF. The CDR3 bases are TGTGCCAGCAGCTTGGGTGCTGTGGGCAGGGGGCTTTCGAGGCGCCCAAATGAAAAACTGTTTTTT.

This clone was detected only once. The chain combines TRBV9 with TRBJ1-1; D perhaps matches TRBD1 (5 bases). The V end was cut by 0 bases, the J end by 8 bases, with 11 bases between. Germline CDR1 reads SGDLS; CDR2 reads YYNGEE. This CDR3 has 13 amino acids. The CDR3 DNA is TGTGCCAGCAGCGTAGGGGTCAGGGCGGAAGCTTTCTTT. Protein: CASSVGVRAEAFF.

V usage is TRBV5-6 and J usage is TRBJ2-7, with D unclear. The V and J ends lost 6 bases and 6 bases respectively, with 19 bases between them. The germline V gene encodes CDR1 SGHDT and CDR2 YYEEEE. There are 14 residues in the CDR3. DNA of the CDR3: TGTGCCAGCACCAAAACGGGTCCGCGATTCGAGCAGTACTTC. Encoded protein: CASTKTGPRFEQYF.